The entry that follows covers one T cell receptor (beta chain) sequence. J gave up 4 bases and V 0 bases, and 5 bases lay outside the gene matches. Per germline, CDR1 ENHRY and CDR2 SYGVKD. The CDR3 has 15 residues. The record originates from a study of blood T cell repertoires in COVID-19. Study information: From T cells, B-cell-depleted T cells, or PBMCs came the material, which was cDNA or gDNA.

Repertoires were generated with immunoSEQ multiplex PCR, while TCRdb's copy carries only in-frame clones and drops some. Of approximately 30,000 clones listed, approximately 87% are singletons. The specimen sequenced was peripheral blood. This sequence was found in a human donor in a cohort sampled during active COVID-19. This chain uses TRBV10-3 with TRBJ1-2, with 7 bases matching TRBD1. Here the CDR3 DNA reads TGTGCCATCAGTGAGTCCCCGGGACAGATCTATGGCTACACCTTC. Amino acids: CAISESPGQIYGYTF.